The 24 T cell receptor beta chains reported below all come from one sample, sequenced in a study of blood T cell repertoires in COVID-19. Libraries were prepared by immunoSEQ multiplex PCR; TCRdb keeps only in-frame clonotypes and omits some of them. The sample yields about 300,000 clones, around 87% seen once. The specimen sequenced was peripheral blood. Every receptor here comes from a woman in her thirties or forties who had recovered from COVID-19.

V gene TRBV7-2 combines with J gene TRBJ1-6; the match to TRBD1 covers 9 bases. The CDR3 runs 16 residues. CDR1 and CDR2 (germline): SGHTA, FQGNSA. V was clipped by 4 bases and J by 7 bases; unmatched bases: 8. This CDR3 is CASSSATGTGNSPLHF. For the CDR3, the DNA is TGTGCCAGCAGCTCAGCAACCGGGACAGGGAATTCACCCCTCCACTTT. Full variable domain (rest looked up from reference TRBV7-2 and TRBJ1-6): GAGVSQSPSNKVTEKGKDVELRCDPISGHTALYWYRQSLGQGLEFLIYFQGNSAPDKSGLPSDRFSAERTGGSVSTLTIQRTQQEDSAVYLCASSSATGTGNSPLHFGNGTRLTVT.

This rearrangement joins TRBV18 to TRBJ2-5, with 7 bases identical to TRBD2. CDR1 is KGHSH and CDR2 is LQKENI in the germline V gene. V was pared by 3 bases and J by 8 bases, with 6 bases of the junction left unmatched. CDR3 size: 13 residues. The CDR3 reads CASSPPPGGTQYF. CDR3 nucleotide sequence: TGTGCCAGCTCACCCCCTCCGGGGGGAACCCAGTACTTC. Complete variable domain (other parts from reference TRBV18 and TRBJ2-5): NAGVMQNPRHLVRRRGQEARLRCSPMKGHSHVYWYRQLPEEGLKFMVYLQKENIIDESGMPKERFSAEFPKEGPSILRIQQVVRGDSAAYFCASSPPPGGTQYFGPGTRLLVL.

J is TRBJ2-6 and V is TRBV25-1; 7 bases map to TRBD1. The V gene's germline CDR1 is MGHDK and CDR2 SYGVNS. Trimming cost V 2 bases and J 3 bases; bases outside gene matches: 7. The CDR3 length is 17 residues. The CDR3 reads CASSEGGQVFGANVLTF. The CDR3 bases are TGTGCCAGCAGTGAAGGAGGACAGGTCTTTGGGGCCAACGTCCTGACTTTC.

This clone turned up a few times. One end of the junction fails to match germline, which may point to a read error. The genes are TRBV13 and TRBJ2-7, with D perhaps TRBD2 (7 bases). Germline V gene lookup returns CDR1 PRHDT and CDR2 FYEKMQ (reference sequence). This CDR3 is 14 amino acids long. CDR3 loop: CASSLWGGSDEQYF. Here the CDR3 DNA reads TGTGCCAGCAGCTTATGGGGGGGCTCCGACGAGCAGTACTTC.

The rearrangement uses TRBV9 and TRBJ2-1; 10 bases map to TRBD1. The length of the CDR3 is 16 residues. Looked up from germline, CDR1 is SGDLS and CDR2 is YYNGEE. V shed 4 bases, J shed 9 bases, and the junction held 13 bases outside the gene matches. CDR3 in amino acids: CASSPRWTGGRREQFF. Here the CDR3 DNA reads TGTGCCAGCAGCCCCCGGTGGACAGGGGGAAGGCGTGAGCAGTTCTTC. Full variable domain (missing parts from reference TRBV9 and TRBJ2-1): DSGVTQTPKHLITATGQRVTLRCSPRSGDLSVYWYQQSLDQGLQFLIQYYNGEERAKGNILERFSAQQFPDLHSELNLSSLELGDSALYFCASSPRWTGGRREQFFGPGTRLTVL.

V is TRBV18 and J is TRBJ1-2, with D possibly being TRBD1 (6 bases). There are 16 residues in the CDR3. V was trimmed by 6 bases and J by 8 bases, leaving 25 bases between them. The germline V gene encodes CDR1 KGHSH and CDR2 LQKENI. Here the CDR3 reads CASSPYPDSSGAGYTF. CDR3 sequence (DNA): TGTGCCAGCTCGCCATACCCGGACAGTTCCGGGGCCGGCTACACCTTC.

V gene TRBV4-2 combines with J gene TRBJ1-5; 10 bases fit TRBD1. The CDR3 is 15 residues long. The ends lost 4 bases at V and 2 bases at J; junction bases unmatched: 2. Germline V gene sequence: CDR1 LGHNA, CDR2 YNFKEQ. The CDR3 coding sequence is TGTGCCAGCAGCCTAGGGACAGGGGGCAATCAGCCCCAGCATTTT. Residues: CASSLGTGGNQPQHF.

CDR3 sequence reads: CASSLRIIAYNEQFF. For the CDR3, the DNA is TGTGCCAGCAGTTTACGTATAATCGCGTACAATGAGCAGTTCTTC. The genes are TRBV27 and TRBJ2-1; no clear D. Germline V gene sequence: CDR1 MNHEY, CDR2 SMNVEV (reference sequence). The CDR3 is 15 residues long. Trimming stripped 2 bases from V and 4 bases from J, with 12 bases between.

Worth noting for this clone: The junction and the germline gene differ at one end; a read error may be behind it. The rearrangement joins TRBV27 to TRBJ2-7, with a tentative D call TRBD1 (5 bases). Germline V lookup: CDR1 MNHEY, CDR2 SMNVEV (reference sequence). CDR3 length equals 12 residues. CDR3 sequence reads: CASSLLGHRQHF. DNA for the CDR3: TGTGCCAGCAGTTTACTAGGACACCGGCAGCACTTC.

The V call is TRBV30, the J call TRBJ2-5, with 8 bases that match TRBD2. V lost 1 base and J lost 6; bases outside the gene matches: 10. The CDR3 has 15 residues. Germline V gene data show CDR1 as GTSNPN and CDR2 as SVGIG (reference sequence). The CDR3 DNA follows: TGTGCCTGGAGTGGGAGCGGGGGTTCTTTGCAGACCCAGTACTTC. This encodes CAWSGSGGSLQTQYF.

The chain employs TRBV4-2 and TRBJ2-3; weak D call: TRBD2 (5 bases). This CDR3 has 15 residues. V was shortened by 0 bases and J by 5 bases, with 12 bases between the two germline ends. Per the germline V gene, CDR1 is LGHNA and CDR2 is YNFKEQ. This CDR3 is CASSQDIRRGDTQYF. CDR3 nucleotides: TGTGCCAGCAGCCAAGATATTCGTCGGGGAGATACGCAGTATTTT.

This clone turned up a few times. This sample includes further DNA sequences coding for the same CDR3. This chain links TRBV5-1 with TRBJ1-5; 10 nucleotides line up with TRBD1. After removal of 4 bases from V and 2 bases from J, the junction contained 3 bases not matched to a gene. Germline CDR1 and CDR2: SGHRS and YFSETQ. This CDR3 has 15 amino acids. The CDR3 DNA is TGCGCCAGCAGCCTAGGACAGGGGGGCAATCAGCCCCAGCATTTT. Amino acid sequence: CASSLGQGGNQPQHF. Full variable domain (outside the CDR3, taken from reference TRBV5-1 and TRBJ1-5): KAGVTQTPRYLIKTRGQQVTLSCSPISGHRSVSWYQQTPGQGLQFLFEYFSETQRNKGNFPGRFSGRQFSNSRSEMNVSTLELGDSALYLCASSLGQGGNQPQHFGDGTRLSIL.

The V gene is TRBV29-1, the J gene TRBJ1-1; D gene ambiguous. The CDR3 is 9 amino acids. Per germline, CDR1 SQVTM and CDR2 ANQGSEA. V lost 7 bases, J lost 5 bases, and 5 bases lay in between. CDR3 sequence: CSAGTEAFF. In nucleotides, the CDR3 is TGCAGCGCCGGGACTGAAGCTTTCTTT.

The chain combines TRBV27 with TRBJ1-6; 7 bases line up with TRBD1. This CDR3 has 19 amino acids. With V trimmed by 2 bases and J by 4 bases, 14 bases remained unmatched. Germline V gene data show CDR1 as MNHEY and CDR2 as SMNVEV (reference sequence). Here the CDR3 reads CASSLPPDRHLPYNSPLHF. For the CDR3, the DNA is TGTGCCAGCAGTTTACCGCCGGACAGGCATCTTCCTTATAATTCACCCCTCCACTTT.

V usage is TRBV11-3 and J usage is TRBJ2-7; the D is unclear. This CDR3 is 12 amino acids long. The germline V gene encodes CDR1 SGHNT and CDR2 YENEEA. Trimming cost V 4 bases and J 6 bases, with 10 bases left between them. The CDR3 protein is CASSSYPGEQYF. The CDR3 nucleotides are TGTGCCAGCAGCTCCTACCCTGGCGAGCAGTACTTC.

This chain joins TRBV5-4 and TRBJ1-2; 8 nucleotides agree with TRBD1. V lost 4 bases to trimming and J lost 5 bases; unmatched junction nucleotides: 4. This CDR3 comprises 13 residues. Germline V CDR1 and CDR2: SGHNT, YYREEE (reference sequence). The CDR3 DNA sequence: TGTGCCAGCAGCGGACAGGGATTATATGGCTACACCTTC. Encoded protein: CASSGQGLYGYTF. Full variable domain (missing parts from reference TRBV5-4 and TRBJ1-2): ETGVTQSPTHLIKTRGQQVTLRCSSQSGHNTVSWYQQALGQGPQFIFQYYREEENGRGNFPPRFSGLQFPNYSSELNVNALELDDSALYLCASSGQGLYGYTFGSGTRLTVV.

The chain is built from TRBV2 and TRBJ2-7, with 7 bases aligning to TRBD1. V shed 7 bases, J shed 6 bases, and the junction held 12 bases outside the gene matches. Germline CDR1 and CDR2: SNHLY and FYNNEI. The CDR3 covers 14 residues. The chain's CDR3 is CASNYLRGLSEQYF. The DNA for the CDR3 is TGTGCCAGCAACTATCTAAGGGGGCTTTCCGAGCAGTACTTC.

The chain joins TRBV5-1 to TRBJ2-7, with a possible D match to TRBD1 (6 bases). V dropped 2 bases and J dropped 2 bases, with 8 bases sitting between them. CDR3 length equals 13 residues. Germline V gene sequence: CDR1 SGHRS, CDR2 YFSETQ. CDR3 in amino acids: CASSFDRTYEQYF. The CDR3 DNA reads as TGCGCCAGCAGCTTCGACAGGACCTACGAGCAGTACTTC.

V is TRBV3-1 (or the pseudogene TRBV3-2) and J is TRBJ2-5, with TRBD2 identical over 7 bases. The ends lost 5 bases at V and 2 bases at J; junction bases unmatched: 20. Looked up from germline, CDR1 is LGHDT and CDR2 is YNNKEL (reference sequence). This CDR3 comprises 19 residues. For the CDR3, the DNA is TGTGCCAGCAGCGAAGGGATAGTGCGGGGGTACGGACCACAAGAGACCCAGTACTTC. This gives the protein CASSEGIVRGYGPQETQYF.

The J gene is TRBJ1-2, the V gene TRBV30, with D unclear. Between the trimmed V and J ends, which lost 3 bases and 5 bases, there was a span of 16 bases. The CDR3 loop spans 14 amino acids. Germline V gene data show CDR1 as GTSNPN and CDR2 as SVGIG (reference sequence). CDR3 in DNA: TGTGCCTGGAGGACAATGACCGAGAGATATGGCTACACCTTC. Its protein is CAWRTMTERYGYTF.

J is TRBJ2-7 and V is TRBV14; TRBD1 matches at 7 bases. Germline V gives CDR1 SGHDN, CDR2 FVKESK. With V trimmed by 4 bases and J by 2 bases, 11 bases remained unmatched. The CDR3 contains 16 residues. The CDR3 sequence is CASSRTEGTVPYEQYF. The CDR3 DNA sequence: TGTGCCAGCAGCCGGACAGAGGGGACAGTTCCCTACGAGCAGTACTTC.

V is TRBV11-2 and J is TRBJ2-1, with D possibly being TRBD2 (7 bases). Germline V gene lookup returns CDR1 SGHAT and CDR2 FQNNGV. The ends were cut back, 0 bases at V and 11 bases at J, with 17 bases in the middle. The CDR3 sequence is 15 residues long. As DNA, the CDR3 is TGTGCCAGCAGCTTAGATAACGGGGGGCTAGCCAAGCAGTTCTTC. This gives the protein CASSLDNGGLAKQFF.

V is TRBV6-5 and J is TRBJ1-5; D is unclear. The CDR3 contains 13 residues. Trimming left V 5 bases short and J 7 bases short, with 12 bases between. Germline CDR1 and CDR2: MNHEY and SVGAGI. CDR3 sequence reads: CASSLTLWQPQHF. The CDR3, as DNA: TGTGCCAGCAGTCTAACCCTTTGGCAGCCCCAGCATTTT.

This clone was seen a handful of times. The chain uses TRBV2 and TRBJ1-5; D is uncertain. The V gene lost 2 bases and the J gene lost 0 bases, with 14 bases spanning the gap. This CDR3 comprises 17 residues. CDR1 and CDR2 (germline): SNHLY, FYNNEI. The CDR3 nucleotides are TGTGCCAGCAGTGAAATGGGGATCGGGAATAGCAATCAGCCCCAGCATTTT. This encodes CASSEMGIGNSNQPQHF.